This T cell receptor (beta chain) derives from a study of human T cells and chemical hapten exposure. In the study overall: The scalp of each patient received a weekly diphenylcyclopropenone dose for the full roughly 25-week study. Yields of TCR per sample differed, chiefly owing to small differences in pooled library volume. The study, taken as a whole, reports: Unchanged with DPC sensitization were TCRs above 1 in 1000 frequency.

This CDR3 spans 15 amino acids. Trimming took 2 bases from V and 4 from J; bases not matched to a gene: 6. Germline CDR1 DFQATT, CDR2 SNEGSKA (reference sequence). Specified time point: patch test 2, 6 weeks after DPC sensitization. Treatment: therapeutic diphenylcyclopropenone sensitization with weekly scalp DPC. Unique molecular identifiers were attached to individual cDNA molecules within the library. TCRdb recomputed calls from the RACE reads with MiXCR, one row per CDR3 protein. The sample includes under 450,000 distinct CDR3 sequences, over 6% of them seen just once. On this clonotype: Its specificity is unknown.

This specimen was whole blood, taken in connection with sensitization to the hapten diphenylcyclopropenone (DPC). The sequence came from a woman between 18 and 29 years old with alopecia areata. Some clones in this sample may be carry-over from other donors' samples. The gene calls are TRBV20-1 and TRBJ2-1; 9 bases fit TRBD1. In DNA form, the CDR3 reads TGCAGTGCTAGACGGACAGGGGATCTTTACAATGAGCAGTTCTTC. Protein product: CSARRTGDLYNEQFF.